One and the same sample provided the 26 T cell receptor beta chains below, sequenced in a study of blood T cell repertoires in COVID-19. Libraries were prepared by immunoSEQ multiplex PCR; TCRdb keeps only in-frame clonotypes and omits some of them. The table has around 30,000 clones, roughly nine tenths seen once. Sequenced: peripheral blood. Receptors originate from a man aged 55 to 69 with acute or convalescent COVID-19.

The chain recombines TRBV30 with TRBJ2-5; a weak D match, TRBD2 (6 bases). The V end lost 2 bases, the J end lost 7 bases, and 14 bases lay between the germline ends. Germline CDR1 and CDR2: GTSNPN and SVGIG (reference sequence). This CDR3 is 13 amino acids long. Here the CDR3 DNA reads TGTGCCTGGAGTCGGGGGAACTGGGTGACCCAGTACTTC. This encodes CAWSRGNWVTQYF.

With respect to this clone: Distinct nucleotide sequences in the sample also encode this CDR3. The J gene is TRBJ1-1, the V gene TRBV19, with D hard to call. V was shortened by 2 bases and J by 0 bases, with 4 bases between the two germline ends. Looked up from germline, CDR1 is LNHDA and CDR2 is SQIVND (reference sequence). The CDR3 runs 13 residues. CDR3 residues: CASSITVNTEAFF. Written as DNA, the CDR3 is TGTGCCAGTAGTATAACAGTGAACACTGAAGCTTTCTTT.

The J gene is TRBJ2-1, the V gene TRBV5-1; 9 nucleotides line up with TRBD2. Trimming cost V 4 bases and J 9 bases; bases outside gene matches: 8. Germline lookup yields CDR1 SGHRS and CDR2 YFSETQ. The CDR3 spans 14 residues. CDR3 protein: CASSVLAGEAEQFF. The CDR3 DNA is TGCGCCAGCAGCGTATTAGCGGGAGAGGCTGAGCAGTTCTTC.

The V gene is TRBV2, the J gene TRBJ2-7; TRBD1 might be the D (6 bases). The CDR3 is made up of 13 amino acids. Trimming cost V 4 bases and J 3 bases, with 10 bases left between them. Germline CDR1 and CDR2: SNHLY and FYNNEI. The CDR3 bases are TGTGCCAGCAGTGGGGGGCTAGGCTACGAGCAGTACGTC. It yields the protein CASSGGLGYEQYV.

The chain is built from TRBV19 and TRBJ1-5; 7 nucleotides match TRBD1. The CDR3 consists of 15 residues. The V and J ends lost 1 base and 5 bases, in that order; junction bases with no gene match: 5. Per germline, CDR1 LNHDA and CDR2 SQIVND (reference sequence). CDR3: CASSIVDRSYQPQHF. CDR3 bases: TGTGCCAGTAGTATAGTGGACAGGTCTTATCAGCCCCAGCATTTT.

This clone has only one observation. The chain joins TRBV4-1 to TRBJ2-7; 7 nucleotides match TRBD2. Germline V gene sequence: CDR1 MGHRA, CDR2 YSYEKL. J gave up 3 bases and V 1 base, and 6 bases lay outside the gene matches. The CDR3 is 15 residues long. In DNA, the CDR3 is TGCGCCAGCAGCCAAGTGGGAGGGCAAAACTACGAGCAGTACTTC. Translating it yields CASSQVGGQNYEQYF.

The V and J genes are TRBV6-4 and TRBJ2-7, with D possibly being TRBD2 (5 bases). Trimming took off 0 bases at V and 10 bases at J, with 10 bases between the two ends. The CDR3 sequence is 12 residues long. Per germline, CDR1 MRHNA and CDR2 SNTAGT. The DNA for the CDR3 is TGTGCCAGCAGTGACTCGGTCGGGATACAGTACTTC. Translation gives CASSDSVGIQYF.

The chain has TRBV6-5 and TRBJ1-1; 8 bases align to TRBD1. The CDR3 is 14 residues long. CDR1 and CDR2 from the germline V gene are MNHEY and SVGAGI. V shed 4 bases, J shed 4 bases, and the junction held 5 bases outside the gene matches. CDR3 DNA: TGTGCCAGCAGTTTCGACAGGGGTGTCACTGAAGCTTTCTTT. Amino acid sequence: CASSFDRGVTEAFF.

The genes are TRBV27 and TRBJ1-2; no definite D call. The CDR3 is made up of 13 amino acids. V lost 5 bases and J 4 bases, leaving 11 bases between the germline ends. The germline V gene encodes CDR1 MNHEY and CDR2 SMNVEV (reference sequence). The CDR3 DNA reads TGTGCCAGCAGTCCCGGAGGACGCTATGGCTACACCTTC. It encodes CASSPGGRYGYTF.

This chain connects TRBV24-1 to TRBJ1-5; 8 nucleotides match TRBD1. The CDR3 spans 14 residues. V shed 3 bases, J shed 4 bases, and the junction held 1 base outside the gene matches. Germline-derived CDR1 and CDR2 are KGHDR and SFDVKD. The CDR3 DNA follows: TGTGCCACCAGTGATGGGGACAGGAATCAGCCCCAGCATTTT. Protein: CATSDGDRNQPQHF.

This clone was counted a few times. Other DNA sequences of this sample code for an identical CDR3. The chain recombines TRBV7-2 with TRBJ2-7, with 11 positions matching TRBD2. The CDR3 extends over 16 amino acids. Trimming cost V 2 bases and J 0 bases; bases outside gene matches: 3. Germline-derived CDR1 and CDR2 are SGHTA and FQGNSA. The CDR3 DNA is TGTGCCAGCAGCTTAATACTAGCGGGAGTCTCCTACGAGCAGTACTTC. Protein sequence: CASSLILAGVSYEQYF.

The chain couples TRBV11-2 to TRBJ2-2; TRBD2 agrees at 9 bases. The CDR3 covers 15 residues. V gave up 1 base and J gave up 6 bases; unmatched junction bases: 3. CDR1 is SGHAT, CDR2 FQNNGV, per germline. The CDR3 sequence is CASSLVWTSAGELFF. DNA of the CDR3: TGTGCCAGCAGCTTAGTCTGGACTAGCGCCGGGGAGCTGTTTTTT. Using reference TRBV11-2 and TRBJ2-2 for the parts outside the CDR3, the full variable domain is EAGVAQSPRYKIIEKRQSVAFWCNPISGHATLYWYQQILGQGPKLLIQFQNNGVVDDSQLPKDRFSAERLKGVDSTLKIQPAKLEDSAVYLCASSLVWTSAGELFFGEGSRLTVL.

J is TRBJ1-2 and V is TRBV2, with a tentative D call TRBD1 (6 bases). Germline CDR1 is SNHLY and CDR2 is FYNNEI. V gave up 3 bases and J gave up 2 bases, with 7 bases separating them. The CDR3 contains 13 residues. DNA of the CDR3: TGTGCCAGCAGTGATCAGGGGAACTATGGCTACACCTTC. Translating it yields CASSDQGNYGYTF.

The gene calls are TRBV11-1 and TRBJ2-1, with TRBD1 matching over 9 bases. The junction had 6 bases not matched to a gene; V was cut back by 6 bases and J by 6 bases. Germline CDR1 reads SGHAT; CDR2 reads FQDESV (reference sequence). CDR3 length: 14 amino acids. CDR3 in amino acids: CASSSQTGGNEQFF. The CDR3 DNA is TGTGCCAGCAGTTCCCAGACAGGGGGCAATGAGCAGTTCTTC.

The V and J genes are TRBV19 and TRBJ2-7; tentatively, D is TRBD1 (7 bases). Germline CDR1 reads LNHDA; CDR2 reads SQIVND (reference sequence). This CDR3 has 14 residues. V lost 8 bases and J 1 base, leaving 15 bases between the germline ends. CDR3 DNA: TGTGCCAGTCAAGACAGGGCGGGATCCTACGAGCAGTACTTC. This codes for CASQDRAGSYEQYF.

The chain joins TRBV29-1 to TRBJ2-2; a possible D gene is TRBD2 (5 bases). Between the trimmed V and J ends, which lost 4 bases and 0 bases, there was a span of 21 bases. There are 18 residues in the CDR3. Per germline, CDR1 SQVTM and CDR2 ANQGSEA. CDR3 amino acids: CSVVPRAGEGPNTGELFF. CDR3 DNA: TGCAGCGTTGTCCCCCGGGCGGGTGAAGGGCCGAACACCGGGGAGCTGTTTTTT.

The V call is TRBV9, the J call TRBJ1-2, with no clear D. The CDR3 spans 14 residues. Trimming shortened V by 1 base and J by 7 bases, and 14 bases separated the two germline ends. CDR1 is SGDLS, CDR2 YYNGEE, per germline. The CDR3 protein is CASSVQAGPGGYTF. The DNA for the CDR3 is TGTGCCAGCAGCGTACAGGCTGGGCCTGGTGGCTACACCTTC.

The chain is built from TRBV28 and TRBJ1-2; 12 nucleotides align to TRBD1. Trimming took 6 bases from V and 4 from J; bases not matched to a gene: 6. The CDR3 runs 15 residues. In germline, CDR1 is MDHEN, CDR2 SYDVKM. The CDR3 DNA follows: TGTGCCAGCAGGGGACAGGGGGCGGGTTTCTATGGCTACACCTTC. Translation: CASRGQGAGFYGYTF.

V usage is TRBV24-1 and J usage is TRBJ2-7; 7 bases are shared with TRBD2. Germline trimming cut 1 base from V and 3 bases from J; bases unmatched to any gene: 11. Looked up from germline, CDR1 is KGHDR and CDR2 is SFDVKD. This CDR3 contains 17 residues. The CDR3 here is CATSDFRGLAEIYEQYV. Here the CDR3 DNA reads TGTGCCACCAGTGATTTTCGTGGGCTAGCGGAGATCTACGAGCAGTACGTC.

The chain couples TRBV18 to TRBJ1-4, with 9 bases lining up with TRBD1. Looked up from germline, CDR1 is KGHSH and CDR2 is LQKENI. The CDR3 covers 16 residues. Germline trimming cut 0 bases from V and 4 bases from J; bases unmatched to any gene: 3. The CDR3: CASSPPGQGLNEKLFF. The CDR3 DNA is TGTGCCAGCTCACCACCGGGACAGGGCCTTAATGAAAAACTGTTTTTT.

The rearrangement links TRBV28 to TRBJ1-5, with a tentative D call TRBD1 (6 bases). Trimming stripped 2 bases from V and 7 bases from J, with 21 bases between. Germline CDR1 is MDHEN and CDR2 is SYDVKM. This CDR3 is built from 17 residues. CDR3 DNA: TGTGCCAGCAGTTTAGGTCGAACAGGGCGTGGGAGACAGCCCCAGCATTTT. It translates to CASSLGRTGRGRQPQHF.

The rearrangement uses TRBV28 and TRBJ1-2; 7 nucleotides line up with TRBD1. Germline V gene sequence: CDR1 MDHEN, CDR2 SYDVKM. J was trimmed by 0 bases and V by 5 bases; bases with no gene match: 3. The CDR3 is made up of 14 amino acids. For the CDR3, the DNA is TGTGCCAGCAGTGCCGGACAGGCTAACTATGGCTACACCTTC. This sequence encodes CASSAGQANYGYTF.

The chain recombines TRBV11-3 with TRBJ2-5; no clear D. CDR3 length: 12 amino acids. The V end was cut by 2 bases, the J end by 5 bases, with 6 bases between. CDR1 and CDR2 (germline): SGHNT, YENEEA. The CDR3 DNA sequence: TGTGCCAGCAGCTTACTTCCGGAGACCCAGTACTTC. It is translated as CASSLLPETQYF.

The gene calls are TRBV10-3 and TRBJ2-2; D may be TRBD2 (6 bases). Germline V CDR1 and CDR2: ENHRY, SYGVKD. Trimming cost V 0 bases and J 4 bases, with 12 bases left between them. The CDR3 is 16 amino acids. The CDR3 DNA follows: TGTGCCATCAGTGAGTCGGAGGGAGCGGGCACCGGGGAGCTGTTTTTT. This gives the protein CAISESEGAGTGELFF.

This chain links TRBV6-1 with TRBJ1-2; no clear D gene. The CDR3 sequence is 15 residues long. The germline V and J ends were trimmed by 3 bases and 2 bases, with 13 bases remaining between them. Germline V gene sequence: CDR1 MNHNS, CDR2 SASEGT. The CDR3 DNA reads as TGTGCCAGCAGTGACGGAGGCAGCGGAAACTATGGCTACACCTTC. Protein: CASSDGGSGNYGYTF.

The chain is built from TRBV7-2 and TRBJ1-2; 7 bases agree with TRBD1. J gave up 4 bases and V 4 bases, and 9 bases lay outside the gene matches. The CDR3 extends over 15 amino acids. Per the germline V gene, CDR1 is SGHTA and CDR2 is FQGNSA. Here the CDR3 reads CASSSATGTIYGYTF. Written as DNA, the CDR3 is TGTGCCAGCAGCTCGGCGACAGGGACCATCTATGGCTACACCTTC.